The sequence of this T cell receptor (beta chain) was determined in a study of T cell repertoires in aging, cancer and after chemotherapy. Turning to the study itself: Six age groups, ranging from 30 or younger to 70 or older, included the donors. Approximately 8 million TCR reads were in the whole dataset. Pre- and post-chemotherapy samples were paired from glioblastoma patients treated with temozolomide-based therapy.

After removal of 3 bases from V and 4 bases from J, the junction contained 5 bases not matched to a gene. The germline CDR1 and CDR2 sequences are MNHEY and SMNVEV (reference sequence). The CDR3 loop spans 16 amino acids. A mixed TRB-A/B primer pool amplified rearranged TRB by multiplex touch-down PCR. TCRdb re-analysed the multiplex PCR reads in MiXCR, keeping a single row per CDR3 protein. The table includes roughly 2,300 distinct CDR3 sequences, approximately 25% detected once. This clonotype was counted only a few times. Peripheral blood genomic DNA, not sorted cells or RNA, was the template. This receptor was identified in a human donor with a solid tumor. The specimen sequenced was blood. J is TRBJ2-4 and V is TRBV27, with 11 bases lining up with TRBD2. CDR3 residues: CASSFLVAGGKNIQYF. DNA of the CDR3: TGTGCCAGCAGTTTCCTTGTAGCGGGGGGGAAAAACATTCAGTACTTC.